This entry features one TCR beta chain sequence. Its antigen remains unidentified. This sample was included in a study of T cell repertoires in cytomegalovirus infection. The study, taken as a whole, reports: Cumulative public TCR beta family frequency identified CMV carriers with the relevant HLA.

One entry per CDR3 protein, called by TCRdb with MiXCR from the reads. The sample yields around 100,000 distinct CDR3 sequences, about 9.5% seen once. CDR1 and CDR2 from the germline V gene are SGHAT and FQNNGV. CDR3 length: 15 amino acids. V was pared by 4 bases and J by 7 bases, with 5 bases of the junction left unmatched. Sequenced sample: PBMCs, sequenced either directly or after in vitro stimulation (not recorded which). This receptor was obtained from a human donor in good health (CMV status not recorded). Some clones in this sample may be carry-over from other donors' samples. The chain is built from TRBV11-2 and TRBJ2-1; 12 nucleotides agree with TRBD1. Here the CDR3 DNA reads TGTGCCAGCAGCTCCCGGGACAGGGGGCCGAATGAGCAGTTCTTC. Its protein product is CASSSRDRGPNEQFF.